The TCR beta chain described here comes from a study of blood T cell repertoires in COVID-19. Study at large: COVID-19 samples collected from the United States, Italy and Spain covered acute and convalescent phases. Sources were T cells, B-cell-depleted T cells, or PBMCs; the material itself was cDNA or gDNA.

Per the germline V gene, CDR1 is SGHTA and CDR2 is FQGNSA. CDR3 length: 15 residues. V was cut by 6 bases and J by 2 bases, with 16 bases left in between. In the original workflow: How many nucleated cells were present was estimated from reference gene primer amplification. Using immunoSEQ multiplex PCR, the repertoire was profiled, and TCRdb retains in-frame clones only, with some absent. Clone size and V and J calls were adopted from that table, with D and trimming inferred from the DNA. The sample contains around 500,000 clones, approximately 83% of which appear only once. The TCR sequence derives from a human donor in a cohort sampled during active COVID-19. The genes are TRBV7-2 and TRBJ1-1; D may be TRBD1 (6 bases). The sample was peripheral blood. In DNA, the CDR3 is TGTGCCAGCAGGTTATCAGGGGCGGGTAACACTGAAGCTTTCTTT. Protein: CASRLSGAGNTEAFF.